The 5 T cell receptor beta chains below come from one sample, sequenced in a study of blood T cell repertoires in COVID-19. Assay used: immunoSEQ multiplex PCR; TCRdb lists only in-frame clones, some missing. The sample has tens of thousands of clones, about 87% seen once. The sequenced material came from peripheral blood. The receptors shown here come from a human donor in a cohort sampled during active COVID-19.

V gene TRBV4-1 combines with J gene TRBJ2-7; no firm D call. The CDR3 has 13 residues. The germline gives CDR1 MGHRA, CDR2 YSYEKL. V gave up 0 bases and J gave up 2 bases, with 5 bases separating them. CDR3 loop: CASSQEYTYEQYF. Here the CDR3 DNA reads TGCGCCAGCAGCCAAGAATATACCTACGAGCAGTACTTC.

The table lists this clone with a few counts. V and J are TRBV12-5 and TRBJ1-1, with D uncertain. From germline, CDR1 is LGHNT and CDR2 FRNRAP. V lost 2 bases, J lost 0 bases, and 4 bases lay in between. There are 13 residues in the CDR3. The CDR3 coding sequence is TGTGCTAGTGGTTTGTCCATGAACACTGAAGCTTTCTTT. This encodes CASGLSMNTEAFF.

The V gene is TRBV2, the J gene TRBJ1-1; D is unresolved. V was pared by 9 bases and J by 5 bases, with 16 bases between. This CDR3 spans 13 amino acids. Germline loops: CDR1 SNHLY, CDR2 FYNNEI. DNA of the CDR3: TGTGCCAGATGGGAGCCTCGAACGACTGAAGCTTTCTTT. Translating it yields CARWEPRTTEAFF. Looking up the rest from reference TRBV2 and TRBJ1-1 gives the full variable domain: EPEVTQTPSHQVTQMGQEVILRCVPISNHLYFYWYRQILGQKVEFLVSFYNNEISEKSEIFDDQFSVERPDGSNFTLKIRSTKLEDSAMYFCARWEPRTTEAFFGQGTRLTVV.

This clone was observed a single time. V and J are TRBV27 and TRBJ1-5; D is ambiguous. The V end was cut by 2 bases, the J end by 0 bases, with 8 bases between. In germline, CDR1 is MNHEY, CDR2 SMNVEV (reference sequence). The CDR3 consists of 15 residues. The CDR3 DNA reads TGTGCCAGCAGTTTAGTGGCGGGTAGCAATCAGCCCCAGCATTTT. It specifies CASSLVAGSNQPQHF.

This CDR3 reads CASGYTGQLEAFF. The CDR3 coding sequence is TGTGCCAGCGGGTACACGGGACAGCTTGAAGCTTTCTTT. The chain links TRBV6-5 to TRBJ1-1; 7 bases match TRBD1. The germline V gene encodes CDR1 MNHEY and CDR2 SVGAGI. CDR3 length: 13 residues. J lost 7 bases, V lost 8 bases, and 10 bases had no gene match.